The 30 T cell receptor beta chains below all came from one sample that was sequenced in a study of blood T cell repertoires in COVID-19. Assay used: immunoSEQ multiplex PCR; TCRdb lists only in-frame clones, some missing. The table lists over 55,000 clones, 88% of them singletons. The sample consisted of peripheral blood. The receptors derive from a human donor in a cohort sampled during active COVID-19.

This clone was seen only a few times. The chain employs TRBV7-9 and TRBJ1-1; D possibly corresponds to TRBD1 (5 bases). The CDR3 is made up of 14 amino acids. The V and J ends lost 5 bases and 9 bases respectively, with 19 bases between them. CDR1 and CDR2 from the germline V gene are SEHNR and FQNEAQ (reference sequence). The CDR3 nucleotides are TGTGCCAGCAGCCGAGGTACGGTCCAGGGAAAAGCTTTCTTT. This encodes CASSRGTVQGKAFF.

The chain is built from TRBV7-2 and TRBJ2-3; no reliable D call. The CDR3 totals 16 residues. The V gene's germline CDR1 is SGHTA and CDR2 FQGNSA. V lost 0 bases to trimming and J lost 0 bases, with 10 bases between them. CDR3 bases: TGTGCCAGCAGCTTAGCGCCGTCAGCGAGCACAGATACGCAGTATTTT. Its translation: CASSLAPSASTDTQYF.

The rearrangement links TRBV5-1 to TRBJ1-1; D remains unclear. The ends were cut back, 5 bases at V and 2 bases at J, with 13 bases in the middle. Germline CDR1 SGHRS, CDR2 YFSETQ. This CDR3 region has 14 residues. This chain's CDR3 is CASSNGAVNTEAFF. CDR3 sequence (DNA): TGCGCCAGCAGTAACGGAGCAGTCAACACTGAAGCTTTCTTT.

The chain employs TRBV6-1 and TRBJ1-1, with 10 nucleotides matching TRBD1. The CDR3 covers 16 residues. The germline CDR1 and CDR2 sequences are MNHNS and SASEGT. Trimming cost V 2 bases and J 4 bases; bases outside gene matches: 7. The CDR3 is CASSEYAGTGATEAFF. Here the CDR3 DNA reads TGTGCCAGCAGTGAATACGCCGGGACAGGGGCCACTGAAGCTTTCTTT.

The CDR3 coding sequence is TGTGCCAGCAGTTACTCCAGGGTGTACACTGAAGCTTTCTTT. It encodes CASSYSRVYTEAFF. V is TRBV6-5 and J is TRBJ1-1; maybe TRBD1 (5 bases). CDR1 is MNHEY, CDR2 SVGAGI, per germline. This CDR3 comprises 14 residues. Deletions cut 0 bases from V and 3 bases from J, with 8 bases between.

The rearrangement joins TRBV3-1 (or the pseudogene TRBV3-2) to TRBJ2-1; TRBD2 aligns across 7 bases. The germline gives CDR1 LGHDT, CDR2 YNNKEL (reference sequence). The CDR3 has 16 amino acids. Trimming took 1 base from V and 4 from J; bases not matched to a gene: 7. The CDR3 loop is CASSQGSLAVYNEQFF. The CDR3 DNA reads TGTGCCAGCAGCCAAGGTAGTCTAGCGGTTTACAATGAGCAGTTCTTC.

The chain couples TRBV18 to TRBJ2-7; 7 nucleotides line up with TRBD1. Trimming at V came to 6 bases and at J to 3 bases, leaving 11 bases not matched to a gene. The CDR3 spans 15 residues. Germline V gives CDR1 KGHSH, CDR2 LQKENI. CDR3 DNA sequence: TGTGCCAGCTCTCCCAGTTTGGGACAGATCTACGAGCAGTACTTC. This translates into CASSPSLGQIYEQYF.

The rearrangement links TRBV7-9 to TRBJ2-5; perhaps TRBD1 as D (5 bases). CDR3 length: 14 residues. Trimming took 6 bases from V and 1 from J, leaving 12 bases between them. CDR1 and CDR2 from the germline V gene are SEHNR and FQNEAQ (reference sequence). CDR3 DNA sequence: TGTGCCAGCAGAACCGACAGAATCCAAGAGACCCAGTACTTC. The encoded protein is CASRTDRIQETQYF.

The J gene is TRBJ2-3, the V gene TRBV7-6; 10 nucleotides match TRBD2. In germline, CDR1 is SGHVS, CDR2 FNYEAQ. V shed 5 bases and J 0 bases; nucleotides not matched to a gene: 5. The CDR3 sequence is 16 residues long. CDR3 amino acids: CASSPFSGRSTDTQYF. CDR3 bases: TGTGCCAGCAGCCCCTTTAGCGGGAGGAGCACAGATACGCAGTATTTT.

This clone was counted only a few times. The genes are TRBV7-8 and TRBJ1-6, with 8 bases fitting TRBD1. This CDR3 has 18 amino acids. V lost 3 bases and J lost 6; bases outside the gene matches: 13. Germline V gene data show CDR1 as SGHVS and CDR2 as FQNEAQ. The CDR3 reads CASSLAGQVQRLNSPLHF. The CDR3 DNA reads TGTGCCAGCAGCTTGGCGGGACAGGTACAGCGGCTTAATTCACCCCTCCACTTT.

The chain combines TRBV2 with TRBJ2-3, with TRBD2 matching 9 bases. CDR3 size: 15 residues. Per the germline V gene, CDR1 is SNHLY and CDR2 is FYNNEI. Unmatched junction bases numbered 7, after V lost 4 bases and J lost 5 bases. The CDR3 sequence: CASSVAGGLEDTQYF. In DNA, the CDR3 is TGTGCCAGCAGTGTGGCGGGGGGGCTTGAAGATACGCAGTATTTT.

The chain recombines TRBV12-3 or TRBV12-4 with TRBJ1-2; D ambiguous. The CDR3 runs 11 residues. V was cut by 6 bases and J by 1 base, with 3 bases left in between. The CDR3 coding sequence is TGTGCCAGCAGCCTTAACTATGGCTACACCTTC. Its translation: CASSLNYGYTF.

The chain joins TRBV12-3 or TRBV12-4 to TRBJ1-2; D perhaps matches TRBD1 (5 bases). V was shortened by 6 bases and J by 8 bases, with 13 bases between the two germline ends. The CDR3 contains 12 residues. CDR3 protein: CASSRGGVGYTF. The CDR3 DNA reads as TGTGCCAGCAGCCGCGGGGGTGTAGGCTACACCTTC.

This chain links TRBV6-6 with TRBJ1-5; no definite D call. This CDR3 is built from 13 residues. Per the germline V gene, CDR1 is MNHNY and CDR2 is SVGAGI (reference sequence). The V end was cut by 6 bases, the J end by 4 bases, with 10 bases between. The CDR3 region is CASSPQVNQPQHF. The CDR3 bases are TGTGCCAGCAGCCCACAAGTTAATCAGCCCCAGCATTTT.

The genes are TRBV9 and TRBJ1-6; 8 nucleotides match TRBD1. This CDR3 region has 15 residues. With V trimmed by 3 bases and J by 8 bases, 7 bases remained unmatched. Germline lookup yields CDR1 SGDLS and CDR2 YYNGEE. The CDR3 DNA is TGTGCCAGCAGCGGCAGGACAGGGCGAGATTCACCCCTCCACTTT. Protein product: CASSGRTGRDSPLHF.

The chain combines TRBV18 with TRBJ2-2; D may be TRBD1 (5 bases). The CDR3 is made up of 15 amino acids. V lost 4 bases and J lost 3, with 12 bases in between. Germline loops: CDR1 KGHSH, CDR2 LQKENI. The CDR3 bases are TGTGCCAGCTCACTAATGACAGACCACACCGGGGAGCTGTTTTTT. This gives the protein CASSLMTDHTGELFF. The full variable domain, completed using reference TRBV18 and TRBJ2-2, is NAGVMQNPRHLVRRRGQEARLRCSPMKGHSHVYWYRQLPEEGLKFMVYLQKENIIDESGMPKERFSAEFPKEGPSILRIQQVVRGDSAAYFCASSLMTDHTGELFFGEGSRLTVL.

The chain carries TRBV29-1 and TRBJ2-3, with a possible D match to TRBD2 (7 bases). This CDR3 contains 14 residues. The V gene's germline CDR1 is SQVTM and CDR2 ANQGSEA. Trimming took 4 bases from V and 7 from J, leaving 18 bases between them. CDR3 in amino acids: CSVVRAGASYTQYF. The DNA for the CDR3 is TGCAGCGTTGTAAGGGCGGGGGCCTCATATACGCAGTATTTT.

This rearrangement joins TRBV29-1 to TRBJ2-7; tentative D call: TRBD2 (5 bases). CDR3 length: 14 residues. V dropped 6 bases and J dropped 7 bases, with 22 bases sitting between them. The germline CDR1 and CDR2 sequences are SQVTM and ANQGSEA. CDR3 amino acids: CSVTPGQREWEQYF. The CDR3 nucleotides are TGCAGCGTGACACCGGGCCAGAGGGAGTGGGAGCAGTACTTC.

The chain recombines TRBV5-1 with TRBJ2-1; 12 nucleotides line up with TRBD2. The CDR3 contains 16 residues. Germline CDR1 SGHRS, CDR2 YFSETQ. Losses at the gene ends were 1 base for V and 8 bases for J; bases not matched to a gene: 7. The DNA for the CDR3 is TGCGCCAGCAGCTTGATGACTAGCGGGAGATCTCATGAGCAGTTCTTC. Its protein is CASSLMTSGRSHEQFF.

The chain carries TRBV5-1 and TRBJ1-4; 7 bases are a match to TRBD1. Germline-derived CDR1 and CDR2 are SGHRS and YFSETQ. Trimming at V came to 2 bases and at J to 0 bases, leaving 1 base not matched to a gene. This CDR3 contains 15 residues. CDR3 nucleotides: TGCGCCAGCAGCTTTCAGGGGGCAACTAATGAAAAACTGTTTTTT. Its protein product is CASSFQGATNEKLFF.

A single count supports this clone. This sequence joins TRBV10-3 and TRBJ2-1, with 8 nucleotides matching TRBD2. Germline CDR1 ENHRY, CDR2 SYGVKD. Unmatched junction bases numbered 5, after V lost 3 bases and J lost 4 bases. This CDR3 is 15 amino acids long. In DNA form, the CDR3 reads TGTGCCATCAGTGAAGCAGCGGGGGATTACAATGAGCAGTTCTTC. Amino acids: CAISEAAGDYNEQFF.

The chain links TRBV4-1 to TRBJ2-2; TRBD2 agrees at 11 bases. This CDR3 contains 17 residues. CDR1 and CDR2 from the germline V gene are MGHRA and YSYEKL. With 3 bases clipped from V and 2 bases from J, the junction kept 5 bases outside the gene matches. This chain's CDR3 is CASSHGGLAVNTGELFF. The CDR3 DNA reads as TGCGCCAGCAGCCACGGGGGACTAGCGGTTAACACCGGGGAGCTGTTTTTT.

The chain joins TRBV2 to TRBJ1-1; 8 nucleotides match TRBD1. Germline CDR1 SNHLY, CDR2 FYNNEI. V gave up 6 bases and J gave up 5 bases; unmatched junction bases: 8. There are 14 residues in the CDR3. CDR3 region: CASSRRGQGTEAFF. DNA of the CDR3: TGTGCCAGCAGCCGCAGGGGGCAGGGAACTGAAGCTTTCTTT.

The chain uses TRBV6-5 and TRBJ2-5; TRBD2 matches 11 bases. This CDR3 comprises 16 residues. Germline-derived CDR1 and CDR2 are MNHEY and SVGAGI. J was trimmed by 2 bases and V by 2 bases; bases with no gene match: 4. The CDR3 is CASSYRSSGRQETQYF. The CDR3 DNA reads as TGTGCCAGCAGTTACAGGTCTAGCGGGAGGCAAGAGACCCAGTACTTC.

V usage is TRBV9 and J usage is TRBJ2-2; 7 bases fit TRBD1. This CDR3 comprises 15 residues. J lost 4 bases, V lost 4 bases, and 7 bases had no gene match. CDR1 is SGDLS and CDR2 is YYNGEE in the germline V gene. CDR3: CASSTRTGSTGELFF. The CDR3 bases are TGTGCCAGCAGCACCCGGACAGGCAGCACCGGGGAGCTGTTTTTT. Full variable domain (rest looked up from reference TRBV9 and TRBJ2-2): DSGVTQTPKHLITATGQRVTLRCSPRSGDLSVYWYQQSLDQGLQFLIQYYNGEERAKGNILERFSAQQFPDLHSELNLSSLELGDSALYFCASSTRTGSTGELFFGEGSRLTVL.

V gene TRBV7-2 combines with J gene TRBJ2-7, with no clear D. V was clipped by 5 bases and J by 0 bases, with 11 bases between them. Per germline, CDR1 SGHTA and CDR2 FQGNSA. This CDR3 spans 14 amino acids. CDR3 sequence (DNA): TGTGCCAGCAGCCCCAACACAGCCTCCTACGAGCAGTACTTC. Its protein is CASSPNTASYEQYF.

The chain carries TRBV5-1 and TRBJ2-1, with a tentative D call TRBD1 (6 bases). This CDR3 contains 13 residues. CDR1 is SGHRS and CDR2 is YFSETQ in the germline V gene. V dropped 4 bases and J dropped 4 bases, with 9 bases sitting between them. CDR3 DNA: TGCGCCAGCAGCGCCGGACAGTACAATGAGCAGTTCTTC. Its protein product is CASSAGQYNEQFF.

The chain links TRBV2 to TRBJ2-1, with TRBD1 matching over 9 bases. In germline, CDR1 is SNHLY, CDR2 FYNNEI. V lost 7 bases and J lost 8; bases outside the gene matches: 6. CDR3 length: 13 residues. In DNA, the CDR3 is TGTGCCAGCACCCGGACAGGGGTCCATGAGCAGTTCTTC. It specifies CASTRTGVHEQFF.

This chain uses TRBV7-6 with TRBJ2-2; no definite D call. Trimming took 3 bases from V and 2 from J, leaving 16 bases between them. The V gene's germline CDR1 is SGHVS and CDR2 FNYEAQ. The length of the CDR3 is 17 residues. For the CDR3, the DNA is TGTGCCAGCAGCTTTCTTGGCTTCGGGTCCAACACCGGGGAGCTGTTTTTT. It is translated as CASSFLGFGSNTGELFF.

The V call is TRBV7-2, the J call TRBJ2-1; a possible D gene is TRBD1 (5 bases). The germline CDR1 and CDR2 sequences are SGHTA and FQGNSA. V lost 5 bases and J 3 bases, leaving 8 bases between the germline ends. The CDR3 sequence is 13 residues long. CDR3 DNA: TGTGCCAGCAGCCGACAGAGCTACAATGAGCAGTTCTTC. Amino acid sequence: CASSRQSYNEQFF.